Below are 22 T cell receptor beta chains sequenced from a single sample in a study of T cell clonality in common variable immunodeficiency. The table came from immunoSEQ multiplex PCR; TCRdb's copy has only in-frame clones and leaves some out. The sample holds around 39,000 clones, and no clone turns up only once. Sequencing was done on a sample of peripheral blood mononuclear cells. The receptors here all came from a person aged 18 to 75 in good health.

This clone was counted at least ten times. This CDR3 reads CASSQDSSGSARFYNEQFF. CDR3 DNA (partial): TGTGCCAGCAGCCAAGATTCTAGCGGGAGCGCCCGTTTCTACAATGAG. This chain uses TRBV3-1 (or the pseudogene TRBV3-2) with TRBJ2-1, with TRBD2 identical over 10 bases. From the germline J gene comes the end of the CDR3, since the read stops 3 residues before it. Germline lookup yields CDR1 LGHDT and CDR2 YNNKEL (reference sequence). The CDR3 spans 19 residues. Unmatched junction bases numbered 11, after V lost 0 bases and J lost 3 bases.

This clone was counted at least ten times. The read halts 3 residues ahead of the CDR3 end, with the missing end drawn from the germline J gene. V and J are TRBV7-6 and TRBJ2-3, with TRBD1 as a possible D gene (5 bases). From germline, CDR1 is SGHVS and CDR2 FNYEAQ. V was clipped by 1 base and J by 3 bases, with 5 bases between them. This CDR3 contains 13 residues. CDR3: CASSLGTTDTQYF. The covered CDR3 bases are TGTGCCAGCAGCTTAGGGACAACAGATACG.

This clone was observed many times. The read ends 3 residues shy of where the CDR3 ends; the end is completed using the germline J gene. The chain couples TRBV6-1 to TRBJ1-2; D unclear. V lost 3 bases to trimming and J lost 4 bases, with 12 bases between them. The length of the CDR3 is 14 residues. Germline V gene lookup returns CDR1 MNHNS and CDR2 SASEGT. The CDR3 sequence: CASSESGFSYGYTF. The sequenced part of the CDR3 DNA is TGTGCCAGCAGTGAGTCAGGATTTAGCTATGGC.

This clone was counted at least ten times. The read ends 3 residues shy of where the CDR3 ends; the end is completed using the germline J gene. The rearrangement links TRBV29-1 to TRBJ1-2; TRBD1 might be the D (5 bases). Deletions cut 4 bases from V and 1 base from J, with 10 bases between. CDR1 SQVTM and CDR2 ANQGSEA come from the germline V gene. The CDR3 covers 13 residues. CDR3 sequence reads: CSVGGTSNYGYTF. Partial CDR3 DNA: TGCAGCGTTGGAGGGACTAGTAACTATGGC.

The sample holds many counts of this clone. The CDR3 bases that were read are TGTGCCAGCAGCCAGCCCATCCCAGGGGGGTCTCCTGGGGCCAACGTC. It yields the protein CASSQPIPGGSPGANV. The CDR3 as a whole reads CASSQPIPGGSPGANVLTF. This sequence joins TRBV4-2 and TRBJ2-6; D is perhaps TRBD1 (7 bases). The CDR3 end is not reached by the read, which stops 3 residues before it; the germline J gene fills it in. The CDR3 runs 19 residues. Germline V gene sequence: CDR1 LGHNA, CDR2 YNFKEQ. V lost 3 bases, J lost 2 bases, and 20 bases lay in between.

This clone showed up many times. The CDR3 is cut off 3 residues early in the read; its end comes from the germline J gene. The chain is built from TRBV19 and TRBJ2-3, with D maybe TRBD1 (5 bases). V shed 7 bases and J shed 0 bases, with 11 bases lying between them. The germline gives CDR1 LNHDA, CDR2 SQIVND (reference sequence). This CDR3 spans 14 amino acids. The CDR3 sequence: CASTRQYSTDTQYF. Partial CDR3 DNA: TGTGCCAGTACCCGACAGTATAGCACAGATACG.

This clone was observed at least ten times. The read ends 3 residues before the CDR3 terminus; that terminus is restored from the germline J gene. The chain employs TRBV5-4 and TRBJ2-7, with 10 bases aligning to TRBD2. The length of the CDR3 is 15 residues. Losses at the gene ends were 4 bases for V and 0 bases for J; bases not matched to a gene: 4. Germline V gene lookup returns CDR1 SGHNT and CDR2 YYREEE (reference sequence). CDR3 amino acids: CASSRTSGASYEQYF. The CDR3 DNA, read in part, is TGTGCCAGCAGCCGGACTAGCGGAGCCTCCTACGAG.

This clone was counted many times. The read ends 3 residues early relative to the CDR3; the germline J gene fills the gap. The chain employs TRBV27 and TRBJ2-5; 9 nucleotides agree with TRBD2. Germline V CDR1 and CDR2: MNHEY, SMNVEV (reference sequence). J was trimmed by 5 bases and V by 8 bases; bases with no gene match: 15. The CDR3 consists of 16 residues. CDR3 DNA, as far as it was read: TGTGCCAGCGCAAAAAGGATAGCGGGAGAGCAGGAGACC. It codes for CASAKRIAGEQET. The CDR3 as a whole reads CASAKRIAGEQETQYF.

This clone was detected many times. The DNA read from the CDR3 is TGTGCCAGCTCACCAAACAGCAGGGACTATGGC. The encoded protein is CASSPNSRDYG. The entire CDR3 sequence reads CASSPNSRDYGYTF. This rearrangement joins TRBV18 to TRBJ1-2, with D possibly being TRBD1 (5 bases). The CDR3 is cut off 3 residues early in the read; its end comes from the germline J gene. Between the trimmed V and J ends, which lost 2 bases and 3 bases, there was a span of 10 bases. This CDR3 is built from 14 residues. Germline assignment: CDR1 KGHSH and CDR2 LQKENI.

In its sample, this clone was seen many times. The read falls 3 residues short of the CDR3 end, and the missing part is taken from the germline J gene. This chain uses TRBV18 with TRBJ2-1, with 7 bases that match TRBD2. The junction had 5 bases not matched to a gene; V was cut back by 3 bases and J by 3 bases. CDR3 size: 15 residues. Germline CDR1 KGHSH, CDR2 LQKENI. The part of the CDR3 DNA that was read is TGTGCCAGCTCACCGGAAGCGGGAAACTACAATGAG. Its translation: CASSPEAGNYNE. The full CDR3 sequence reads CASSPEAGNYNEQFF.

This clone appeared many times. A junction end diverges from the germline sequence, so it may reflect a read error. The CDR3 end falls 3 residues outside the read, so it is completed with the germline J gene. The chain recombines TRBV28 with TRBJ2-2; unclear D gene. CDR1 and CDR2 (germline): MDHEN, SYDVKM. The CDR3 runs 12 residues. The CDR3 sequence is CASSYYTGELFF. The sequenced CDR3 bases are TGTGCAAGCAGCTACTACACCGGGGAG.

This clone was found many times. The CDR3 protein is CASSQFGRGAADTQYF. The sequenced CDR3 bases are TGCGCCAGCAGCCAGTTCGGCCGGGGGGCCGCAGATACG. This sequence joins TRBV4-1 and TRBJ2-3; D is possibly TRBD2 (7 bases). The read ends 3 residues shy of where the CDR3 ends; the end is completed using the germline J gene. Trimming shortened V by 3 bases and J by 4 bases, and 17 bases separated the two germline ends. The CDR3 length is 16 residues. Per the germline V gene, CDR1 is MGHRA and CDR2 is YSYEKL.

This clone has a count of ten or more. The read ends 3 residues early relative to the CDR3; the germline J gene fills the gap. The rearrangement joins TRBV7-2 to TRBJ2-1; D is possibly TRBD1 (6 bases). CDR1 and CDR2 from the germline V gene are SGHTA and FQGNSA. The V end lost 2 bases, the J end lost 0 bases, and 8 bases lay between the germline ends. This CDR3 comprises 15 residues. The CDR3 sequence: CASSLQGHSYNEQFF. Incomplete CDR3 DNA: TGTGCCAGCAGCTTACAGGGGCACTCCTACAATGAG.

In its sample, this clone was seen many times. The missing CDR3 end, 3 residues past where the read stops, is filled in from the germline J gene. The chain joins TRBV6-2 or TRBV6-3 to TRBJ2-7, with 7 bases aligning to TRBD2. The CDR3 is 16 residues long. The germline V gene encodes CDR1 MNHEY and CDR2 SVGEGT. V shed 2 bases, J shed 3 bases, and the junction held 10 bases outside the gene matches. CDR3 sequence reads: CASSYSGDSMHYEQYF. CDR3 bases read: TGTGCCAGCAGTTACAGCGGGGATAGTATGCACTACGAG.

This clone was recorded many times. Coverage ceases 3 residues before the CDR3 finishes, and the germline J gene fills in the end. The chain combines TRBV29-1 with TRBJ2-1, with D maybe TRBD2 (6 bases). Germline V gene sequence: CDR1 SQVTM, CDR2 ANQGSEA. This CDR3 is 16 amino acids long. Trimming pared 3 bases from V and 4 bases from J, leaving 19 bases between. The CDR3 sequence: CSVESPSAISYNEQFF. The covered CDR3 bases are TGCAGCGTTGAGAGCCCTAGCGCCATCTCTTACAATGAG.

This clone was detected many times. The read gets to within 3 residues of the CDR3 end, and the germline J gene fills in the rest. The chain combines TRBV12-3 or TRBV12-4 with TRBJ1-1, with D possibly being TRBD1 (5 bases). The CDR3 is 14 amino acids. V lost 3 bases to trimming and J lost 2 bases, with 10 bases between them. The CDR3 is CASSLRQKNTEAFF. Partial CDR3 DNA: TGTGCCAGCAGTTTGCGACAGAAAAACACTGAA.

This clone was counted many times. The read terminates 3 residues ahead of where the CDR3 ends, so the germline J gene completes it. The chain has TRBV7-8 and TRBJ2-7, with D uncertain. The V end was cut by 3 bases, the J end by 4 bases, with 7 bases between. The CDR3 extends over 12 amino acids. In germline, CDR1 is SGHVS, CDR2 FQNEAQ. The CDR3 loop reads CASSFTNYEQYF. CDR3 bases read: TGTGCCAGCAGCTTTACAAATTACGAG.

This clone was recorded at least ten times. The DNA read from the CDR3 is TGCAGTGCTAGCCGACTAGCGGGGAGCACAGATACG. This sequence encodes CSASRLAGSTDT. The full CDR3 reads CSASRLAGSTDTQYF. The chain has TRBV20-1 and TRBJ2-3; 11 bases match TRBD2. The sequenced fragment ends 3 residues before the CDR3 boundary, so the rest is inferred from the germline J gene. The germline CDR1 and CDR2 sequences are DFQATT and SNEGSKA (reference sequence). Germline trimming cut 3 bases from V and 0 bases from J; bases unmatched to any gene: 2. CDR3 length: 15 amino acids.

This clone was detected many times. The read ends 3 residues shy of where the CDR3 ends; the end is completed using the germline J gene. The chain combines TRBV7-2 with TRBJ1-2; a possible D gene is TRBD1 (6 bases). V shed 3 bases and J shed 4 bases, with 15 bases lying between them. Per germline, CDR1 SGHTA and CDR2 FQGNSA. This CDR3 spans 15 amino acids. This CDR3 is CASSFPGAWSYGYTF. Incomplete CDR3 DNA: TGTGCCAGCAGCTTTCCAGGGGCCTGGAGCTATGGC.

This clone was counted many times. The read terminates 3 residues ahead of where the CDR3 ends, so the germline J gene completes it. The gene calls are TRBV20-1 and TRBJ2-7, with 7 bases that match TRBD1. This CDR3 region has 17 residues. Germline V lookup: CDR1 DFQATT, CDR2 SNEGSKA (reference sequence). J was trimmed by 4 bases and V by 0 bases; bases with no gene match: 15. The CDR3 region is CSARDSVSGTAIYEQYF. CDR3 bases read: TGCAGTGCTAGAGATTCAGTCTCCGGGACAGCAATATACGAG.

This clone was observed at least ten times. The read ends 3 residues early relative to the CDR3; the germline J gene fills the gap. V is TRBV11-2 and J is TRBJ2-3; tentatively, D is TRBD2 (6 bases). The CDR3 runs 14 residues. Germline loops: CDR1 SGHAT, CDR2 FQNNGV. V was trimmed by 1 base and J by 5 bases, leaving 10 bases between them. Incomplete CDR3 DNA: TGTGCCAGCAGCTTAGGTTCGACTAGAGATACG. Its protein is CASSLGSTRDT. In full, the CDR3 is CASSLGSTRDTQYF.

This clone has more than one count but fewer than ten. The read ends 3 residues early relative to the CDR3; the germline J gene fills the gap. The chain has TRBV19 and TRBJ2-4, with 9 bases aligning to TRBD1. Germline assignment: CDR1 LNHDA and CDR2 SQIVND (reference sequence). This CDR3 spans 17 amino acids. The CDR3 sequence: CASSPGQGGQSGYGQYF. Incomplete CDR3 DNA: TGTGCCAGTAGTCCGGGACAGGGAGGCCAAAGCGGGTATGGT.